The present TCR beta chain was sequenced within a study of blood T cell repertoires in COVID-19. Overall study context: PBMCs, B-cell-depleted T cells, or T cells provided the cDNA or gDNA that made up the material.

Trimming pared 0 bases from V and 3 bases from J, leaving 14 bases between. The germline CDR1 and CDR2 sequences are ENHRY and SYGVKD. There are 16 residues in the CDR3. Clones were sequenced by immunoSEQ multiplex PCR, and TCRdb holds only the in-frame ones, with some missing. The data hold some 150,000 clones, with under 85% observed a single time. Enrollment of patients from Seattle took place during active infection, with longitudinal follow-up. This chain links TRBV10-3 with TRBJ1-1, with a weak D call TRBD1 (5 bases). Sequencing was done on a sample of peripheral blood. The receptor was derived from a man aged 60 to 75 with COVID-19, enrolled during active disease. CDR3 DNA sequence: TGTGCCATCAGTGAGTCCCCCAGGGTAGGGTACACTGAAGCTTTCTTT. Amino acid sequence: CAISESPRVGYTEAFF.